The 28 T cell receptor beta chains presented below share a single source sample, sequenced in a study of CD8 T cells in Susac syndrome. Reverse transcription of about 0.5 to 1 ug RNA was carried out with random hexamers. MiXCR, applied by TCRdb to the immunoSEQ multiplex PCR reads, yields one record per CDR3 protein. Of about 200,000 distinct CDR3 sequences listed, about 90% are singletons. The sample taken for sequencing was CD8+ T cells from PBMCs. These receptors were obtained from a human donor with multiple sclerosis.

V usage is TRBV29-1 and J usage is TRBJ1-2, with D hard to call. This CDR3 spans 12 amino acids. V shed 4 bases and J shed 7 bases, with 13 bases lying between them. Per the germline V gene, CDR1 is SQVTM and CDR2 is ANQGSEA. The CDR3: CSVVQVDGGYTF. The CDR3 DNA follows: TGCAGCGTTGTGCAGGTAGACGGTGGCTACACCTTC.

This chain connects TRBV7-9 to TRBJ1-2; D might be TRBD1 (6 bases). The CDR3 has 17 residues. Trimming removed 3 bases at V and 2 bases at J, with 19 bases between. Germline CDR1 is SEHNR and CDR2 is FQNEAQ (reference sequence). The CDR3 here is CASSFGDTLLFNYGYTF. The CDR3 DNA sequence: TGTGCCAGCAGCTTCGGGGACACTCTCCTTTTCAACTATGGCTACACCTTC.

The V call is TRBV7-9, the J call TRBJ1-2; 10 bases match TRBD1. The CDR3 covers 14 residues. V dropped 3 bases and J dropped 8; count of bases not matched to a gene: 6. Germline CDR1 and CDR2: SEHNR and FQNEAQ (reference sequence). The CDR3 protein is CASSLTGGAEGYTF. CDR3 coding DNA: TGTGCCAGCAGCTTGACAGGGGGCGCAGAAGGCTACACCTTC.

V usage is TRBV7-8 and J usage is TRBJ2-7, with TRBD1 matching 8 bases. Germline V gene sequence: CDR1 SGHVS, CDR2 FQNEAQ. J was trimmed by 4 bases and V by 2 bases; bases with no gene match: 25. The CDR3 totals 21 residues. CDR3 DNA sequence: TGTGCCAGCAGCTTAAGGGGCCTACCCGGGACAGGCCAACATCTACTTTACGAGCAGTACTTC. Protein product: CASSLRGLPGTGQHLLYEQYF.

This chain connects TRBV5-1 to TRBJ2-2, with D possibly TRBD2 on 6 matching bases. Germline V gives CDR1 SGHRS, CDR2 YFSETQ. The CDR3 runs 16 residues. The V end lost 1 base, the J end lost 7 bases, and 17 bases lay between the germline ends. The CDR3 coding sequence is TGCGCCAGCAGCTTGAGTTATCGGGGGAACGGCGGGGAGCTGTTTTTT. Amino acid sequence: CASSLSYRGNGGELFF.

The count of this clonotype is one. This sequence joins TRBV13 and TRBJ2-7; D is perhaps TRBD2 (6 bases). Trimming removed 3 bases from V and 5 bases from J, with 14 bases in between. The germline V gene encodes CDR1 PRHDT and CDR2 FYEKMQ (reference sequence). This CDR3 is 14 amino acids long. CDR3 DNA sequence: TGTGCCAGCAGCTTTACGACTAGACCCAACGAGCAGTACTTC. Residues: CASSFTTRPNEQYF.

This clonotype was found once. The rearrangement links TRBV18 to TRBJ1-1; 7 bases line up with TRBD1. This CDR3 region has 16 residues. V gave up 4 bases and J gave up 1 base; unmatched junction bases: 9. Germline assignment: CDR1 KGHSH and CDR2 LQKENI. This chain's CDR3 is CASSLDGTDQNTEAFF. In DNA form, the CDR3 reads TGTGCCAGCTCACTAGATGGGACAGACCAGAACACTGAAGCTTTCTTT. Using reference TRBV18 and TRBJ1-1 for the parts outside the CDR3, the full variable domain is NAGVMQNPRHLVRRRGQEARLRCSPMKGHSHVYWYRQLPEEGLKFMVYLQKENIIDESGMPKERFSAEFPKEGPSILRIQQVVRGDSAAYFCASSLDGTDQNTEAFFGQGTRLTVV.

The table lists this clonotype with a count of one. The CDR3 DNA sequence: TGTGCCACCAGCAGGTCCCTTGGGTCCCTCGAAAAACTGTTTTTT. As protein: CATSRSLGSLEKLFF. The rearrangement links TRBV15 to TRBJ1-4, with D unclear. CDR3 length: 15 amino acids. CDR1 is LNHNV, CDR2 YYDKDF, per germline (reference sequence). Between the trimmed V and J ends, which lost 3 bases and 8 bases, there was a span of 16 bases.

The rearrangement joins TRBV30 to TRBJ2-1; weak D call: TRBD2 (6 bases). The CDR3 has 12 residues. V was pared by 1 base and J by 6 bases, with 7 bases between. The V gene's germline CDR1 is GTSNPN and CDR2 SVGIG (reference sequence). CDR3 DNA: TGTGCCTGGAGTGACGGGAGCAATGAGCAGTTCTTC. Its translation is CAWSDGSNEQFF.

The V gene is TRBV5-6, the J gene TRBJ2-7, with D possibly TRBD1 on 6 matching bases. The CDR3 has 13 amino acids. Trimming cost V 4 bases and J 2 bases, with 10 bases left between them. The V gene's germline CDR1 is SGHDT and CDR2 YYEEEE. CDR3 nucleotides: TGTGCCAGCAGCACCGGACAGACCTACGAGCAGTACTTC. Amino acids: CASSTGQTYEQYF.

This rearrangement joins TRBV27 to TRBJ2-7, with D possibly being TRBD2 (6 bases). Trimming took off 0 bases at V and 6 bases at J, with 9 bases between the two ends. Germline lookup yields CDR1 MNHEY and CDR2 SMNVEV (reference sequence). The CDR3 runs to 13 residues. CDR3 nucleotide sequence: TGTGCCAGCAGTTTATCACCGGGAGCCGAGCAGTACTTC. Amino acid sequence: CASSLSPGAEQYF.

The J gene is TRBJ1-1, the V gene TRBV13; perhaps TRBD1 as D (5 bases). There are 14 residues in the CDR3. Germline V gives CDR1 PRHDT, CDR2 FYEKMQ (reference sequence). With 5 bases removed from V and 0 bases from J, the gap between germline ends came to 10 bases. This chain's CDR3 is CASSRRDLNTEAFF. The DNA of the CDR3 is TGTGCCAGCAGCCGCCGGGACTTGAACACTGAAGCTTTCTTT.

The chain is built from TRBV11-1 and TRBJ2-7; 12 bases fit TRBD1. V dropped 4 bases and J dropped 0; count of bases not matched to a gene: 1. From germline, CDR1 is SGHAT and CDR2 FQDESV (reference sequence). The CDR3 is made up of 15 amino acids. The CDR3 bases are TGTGCCAGCAGCTGGGGACAGGGGGCCTCCTACGAGCAGTACTTC. The encoded protein is CASSWGQGASYEQYF.

The chain carries TRBV4-3 and TRBJ1-3, with D uncertain. The germline V and J ends were trimmed by 4 bases and 4 bases, with 14 bases remaining between them. The germline V gene has CDR1 LGHNA and CDR2 YSLEER. The CDR3 has 15 residues. The CDR3 loop reads CASSPSRLTGNTIYF. In DNA, the CDR3 is TGCGCCAGCAGCCCCAGTCGATTAACCGGAAACACCATATATTTT.

The genes are TRBV30 and TRBJ1-3; D call uncertain. The V end was cut by 1 base, the J end by 0 bases, with 7 bases between. Germline CDR1 GTSNPN, CDR2 SVGIG (reference sequence). The CDR3 contains 14 residues. CDR3 bases: TGTGCCTGGAGTGACGGGAGCTCTGGAAACACCATATATTTT. Translation gives CAWSDGSSGNTIYF.

The chain employs TRBV6-6 and TRBJ1-1; D not certain. V dropped 5 bases and J dropped 3 bases, with 1 base sitting between them. The germline CDR1 and CDR2 sequences are MNHNY and SVGAGI (reference sequence). The length of the CDR3 is 10 residues. The CDR3 DNA sequence: TGTGCCAGCAGTGACACTGAAGCTTTCTTT. Translating gives CASSDTEAFF.

This chain connects TRBV6-5 to TRBJ2-5, with D tentatively TRBD2 (6 bases). CDR1 and CDR2 from the germline V gene are MNHEY and SVGAGI. The V and J ends lost 2 bases and 5 bases respectively, with 12 bases between them. The CDR3 totals 14 residues. CDR3 DNA: TGTGCCAGCAGTTACGGGAGGTCAGGGGAGACCCAGTACTTC. Amino acids: CASSYGRSGETQYF.

This clonotype appeared a single time. The chain recombines TRBV7-9 with TRBJ2-1, with D perhaps TRBD2 (5 bases). The V gene lost 1 base and the J gene lost 7 bases, with 14 bases spanning the gap. This CDR3 contains 15 residues. In germline, CDR1 is SEHNR, CDR2 FQNEAQ (reference sequence). The CDR3 DNA reads TGTGCCAGCAGCTTAGTCTGGGCCGGGGAAAATGAGCAGTTCTTC. The encoded protein is CASSLVWAGENEQFF.

V gene TRBV15 combines with J gene TRBJ2-7; TRBD2 is a possible D gene (5 bases). The CDR3 is 14 amino acids. Germline V gives CDR1 LNHNV, CDR2 YYDKDF (reference sequence). The V and J ends lost 0 bases and 6 bases respectively, with 12 bases between them. In DNA, the CDR3 is TGTGCCACCAGCAGAGATGCCGGGGTCCGCGAGCAGTACTTC. Residues: CATSRDAGVREQYF.

This chain uses TRBV24-1 with TRBJ2-4; a weak D match, TRBD1 (6 bases). This CDR3 comprises 13 residues. CDR1 is KGHDR, CDR2 SFDVKD, per germline. V dropped 4 bases and J dropped 10 bases, with 13 bases sitting between them. CDR3 bases: TGTGCCACCAGTGAAGTGGACAGTTGGATTCAGTACTTC. Protein sequence: CATSEVDSWIQYF.

This clonotype was seen a single time. V gene TRBV7-9 combines with J gene TRBJ1-5, with D hard to call. Germline V gene sequence: CDR1 SEHNR, CDR2 FQNEAQ (reference sequence). V lost 5 bases to trimming and J lost 8 bases, with 13 bases between them. The CDR3 length is 13 residues. The CDR3 DNA reads TGTGCCAGCAGCGGAAATTCATTGGAGCCCCAGCATTTT. Amino acids: CASSGNSLEPQHF.

The chain carries TRBV7-9 and TRBJ1-1; D gene uncertain. Germline V gives CDR1 SEHNR, CDR2 FQNEAQ (reference sequence). The CDR3 totals 12 residues. Deletions cut 5 bases from V and 2 bases from J, with 6 bases between. The CDR3 here is CASSQTNTEAFF. The CDR3 DNA sequence: TGTGCCAGCAGCCAGACCAACACTGAAGCTTTCTTT.

The chain links TRBV12-3 or TRBV12-4 to TRBJ1-1; D is ambiguous. The CDR3 loop spans 15 amino acids. Between the trimmed V and J ends, which lost 2 bases and 3 bases, there was a span of 13 bases. The CDR3 DNA sequence: TGTGCCAGCAGTTTATTGGGGTTTCTGGACACTGAAGCTTTCTTT. Protein: CASSLLGFLDTEAFF.

The table lists this clonotype with a count of one. V gene TRBV28 combines with J gene TRBJ2-7; perhaps TRBD2 as D (6 bases). Germline CDR1 MDHEN, CDR2 SYDVKM. V was shortened by 2 bases and J by 3 bases, with 17 bases between the two germline ends. The CDR3 extends over 16 amino acids. The CDR3 nucleotides are TGTGCCAGCAGTTTAATTCCCGGGGGTGGTTTCTACGAGCAGTACTTC. It encodes CASSLIPGGGFYEQYF.

The gene calls are TRBV5-4 and TRBJ2-2; D not certain. The V gene lost 4 bases and the J gene lost 2 bases, with 9 bases spanning the gap. The germline CDR1 and CDR2 sequences are SGHNT and YYREEE (reference sequence). This CDR3 contains 14 residues. The CDR3 coding sequence is TGTGCCAGCAGCCCCTGGATTAACACCGGGGAGCTGTTTTTT. It yields the protein CASSPWINTGELFF.

The V and J genes are TRBV11-2 and TRBJ1-2; a possible D gene is TRBD1 (5 bases). Germline V gives CDR1 SGHAT, CDR2 FQNNGV. This CDR3 has 16 residues. V gave up 0 bases and J gave up 2 bases, with 13 bases separating them. The DNA of the CDR3 is TGTGCCAGCAGCTTAGATCTGGGACGCCAGAACTATGGCTACACCTTC. This sequence encodes CASSLDLGRQNYGYTF.

The chain joins TRBV7-9 to TRBJ2-7; D is undetermined. The germline V gene has CDR1 SEHNR and CDR2 FQNEAQ (reference sequence). The CDR3 is 13 amino acids. The V and J ends lost 5 bases and 1 base respectively, with 9 bases between them. The CDR3 coding sequence is TGTGCCAGCAGCCTAAGTCGGTCCTACGAGCAGTACTTC. Translation gives CASSLSRSYEQYF.

This chain connects TRBV29-1 to TRBJ2-2, with D possibly matching TRBD1 (6 bases). The V end lost 3 bases, the J end lost 0 bases, and 11 bases lay between the germline ends. CDR1 is SQVTM, CDR2 ANQGSEA, per germline. The CDR3 is 15 amino acids. CDR3 amino acids: CSVEVQGANTGELFF. Written as DNA, the CDR3 is TGCAGCGTTGAGGTACAGGGAGCGAACACCGGGGAGCTGTTTTTT.